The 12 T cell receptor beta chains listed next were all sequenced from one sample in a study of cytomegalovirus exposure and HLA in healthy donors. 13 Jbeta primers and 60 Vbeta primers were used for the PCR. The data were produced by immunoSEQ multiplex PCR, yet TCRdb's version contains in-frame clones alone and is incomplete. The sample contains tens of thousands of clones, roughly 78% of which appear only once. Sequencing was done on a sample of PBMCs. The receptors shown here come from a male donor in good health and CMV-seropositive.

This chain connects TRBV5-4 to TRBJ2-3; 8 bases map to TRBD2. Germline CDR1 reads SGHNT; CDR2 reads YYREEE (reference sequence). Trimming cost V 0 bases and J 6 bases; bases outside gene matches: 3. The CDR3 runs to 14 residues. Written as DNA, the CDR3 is TGTGCCAGCAGCTTGGCCGGACTAGCTGATACGCAGTATTTT. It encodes CASSLAGLADTQYF.

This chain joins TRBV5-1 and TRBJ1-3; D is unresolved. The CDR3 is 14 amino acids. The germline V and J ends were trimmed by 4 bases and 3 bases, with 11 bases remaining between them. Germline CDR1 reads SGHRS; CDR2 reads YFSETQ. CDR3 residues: CASSEGSSGNTIYF. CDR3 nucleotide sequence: TGCGCCAGCAGCGAGGGTTCGAGTGGAAACACCATATATTTT.

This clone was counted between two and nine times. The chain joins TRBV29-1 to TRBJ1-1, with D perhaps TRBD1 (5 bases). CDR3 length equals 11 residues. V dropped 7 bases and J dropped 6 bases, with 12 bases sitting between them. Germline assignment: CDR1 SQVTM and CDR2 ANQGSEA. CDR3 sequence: CSAEDNAEAFF. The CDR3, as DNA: TGCAGCGCCGAGGACAACGCTGAAGCTTTCTTT.

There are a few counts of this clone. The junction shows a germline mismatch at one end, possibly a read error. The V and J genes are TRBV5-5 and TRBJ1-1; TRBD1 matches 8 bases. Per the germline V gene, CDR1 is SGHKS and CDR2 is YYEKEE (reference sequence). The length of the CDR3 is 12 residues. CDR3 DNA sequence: TGTGCCAGCAGCTTGGATAGCACAGGGGGAATATTT. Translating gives CASSLDSTGGIF.

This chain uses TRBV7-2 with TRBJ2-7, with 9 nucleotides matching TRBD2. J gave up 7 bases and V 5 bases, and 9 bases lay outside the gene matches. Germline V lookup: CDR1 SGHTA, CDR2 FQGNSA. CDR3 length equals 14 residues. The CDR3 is CASSGAKTSGEQYF. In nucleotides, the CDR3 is TGTGCCAGCAGCGGGGCCAAGACTAGCGGTGAGCAGTACTTC.

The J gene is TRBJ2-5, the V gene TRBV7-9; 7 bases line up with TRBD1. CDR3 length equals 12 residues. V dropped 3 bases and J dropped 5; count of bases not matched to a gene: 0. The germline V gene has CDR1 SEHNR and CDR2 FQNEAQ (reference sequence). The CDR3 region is CASSFRGETQYF. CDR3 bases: TGTGCCAGCAGCTTCAGGGGGGAGACCCAGTACTTC. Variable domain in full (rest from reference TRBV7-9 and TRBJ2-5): DTGVSQNPRHKITKRGQNVTFRCDPISEHNRLYWYRQTLGQGPEFLTYFQNEAQLEKSRLLSDRFSAERPKGSFSTLEIQRTEQGDSAMYLCASSFRGETQYFGPGTRLLVL.

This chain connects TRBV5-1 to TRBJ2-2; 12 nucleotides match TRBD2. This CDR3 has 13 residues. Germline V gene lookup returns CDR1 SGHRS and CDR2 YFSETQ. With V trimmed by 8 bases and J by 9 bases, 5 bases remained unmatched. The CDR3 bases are TGCGCCAGTACCGGGACTAGCGGGCGGGAGCTGTTTTTT. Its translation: CASTGTSGRELFF.

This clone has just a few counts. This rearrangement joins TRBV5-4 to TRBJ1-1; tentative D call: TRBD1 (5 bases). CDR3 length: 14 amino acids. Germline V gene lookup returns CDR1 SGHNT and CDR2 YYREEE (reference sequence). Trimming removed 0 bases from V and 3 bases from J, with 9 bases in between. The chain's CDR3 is CASSLETVHTEAFF. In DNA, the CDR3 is TGTGCCAGCAGCTTGGAGACAGTTCACACTGAAGCTTTCTTT.

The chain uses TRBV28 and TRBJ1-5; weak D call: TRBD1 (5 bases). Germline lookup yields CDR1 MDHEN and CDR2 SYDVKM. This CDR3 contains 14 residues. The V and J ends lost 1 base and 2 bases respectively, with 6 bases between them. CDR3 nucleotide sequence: TGTGCCAGCAGTTTATCGGGGGGCAATCAGCCCCAGCATTTT. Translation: CASSLSGGNQPQHF.

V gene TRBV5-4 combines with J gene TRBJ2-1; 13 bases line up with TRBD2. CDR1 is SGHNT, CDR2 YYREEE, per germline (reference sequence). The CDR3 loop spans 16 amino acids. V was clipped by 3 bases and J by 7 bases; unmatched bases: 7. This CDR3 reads CASSYGLAGVINEQFF. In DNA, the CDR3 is TGTGCCAGCAGCTACGGACTAGCGGGAGTTATAAATGAGCAGTTCTTC.

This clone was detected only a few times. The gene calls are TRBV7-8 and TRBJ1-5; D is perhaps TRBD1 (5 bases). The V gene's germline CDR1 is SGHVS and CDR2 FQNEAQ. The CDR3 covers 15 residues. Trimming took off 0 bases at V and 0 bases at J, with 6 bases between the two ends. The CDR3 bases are TGTGCCAGCAGCTTAGCAGGGGTTAGCAATCAGCCCCAGCATTTT. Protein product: CASSLAGVSNQPQHF.

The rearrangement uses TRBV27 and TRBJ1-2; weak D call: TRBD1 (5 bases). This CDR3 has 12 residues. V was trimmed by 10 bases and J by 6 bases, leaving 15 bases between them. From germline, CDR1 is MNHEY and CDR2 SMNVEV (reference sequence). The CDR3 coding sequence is TGTGCCAAAACAGGTATCGCTCATGGCTACACCTTC. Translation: CAKTGIAHGYTF.